A selection of T cell receptor beta chains follows, all from one sample in a study of cytomegalovirus exposure and HLA in healthy donors. This table comes from immunoSEQ multiplex PCR, and its TCRdb copy is limited to in-frame clones, with some not included. The sample gives around 140,000 clones, roughly 71% of which show up once; approximately 1.4% is in the top ten. The specimen was PBMCs. The source of these receptors is a woman aged 40 to 49 in good health and CMV-seronegative. Both conserved end residues are part of each CDR3. D genes are given only for firm matches. Where a row states a size, it is once, few, many or the class of an expanded clone; other rows omit it.

abundance: NA
v_gene: TRBV19
d_gene: TRBD1
j_gene: TRBJ1-2
CDR3nt: TGTGCCAGTAGTATCCGGGGGACAGGAGGTGGCTACACCTTC
CDR3aa: CASSIRGTGGGYTF

abundance: few
v_gene: TRBV19
d_gene: NA
j_gene: TRBJ1-2
CDR3nt: TGTGCCAGTAGTATGTTGGAGGTCTCGGCTGGACTATGTGGCTACACCTTC
CDR3aa: CASSMLEVSAGLCGYTF

abundance: NA
v_gene: TRBV7-9
d_gene: TRBD1
j_gene: TRBJ1-4
CDR3nt: TGTGCCAGCAGCCCAGGCCCCACAGGGGGCTTGGAAACTAATGAAAAACTGTTTTTT
CDR3aa: CASSPGPTGGLETNEKLFF

abundance: NA
v_gene: TRBV10-3
d_gene: NA
j_gene: TRBJ2-2
CDR3nt: TGTGCCATCAGTGAGTCAGGGGTAACCGGGGAGCTGTTTTTT
CDR3aa: CAISESGVTGELFF

abundance: NA
v_gene: TRBV7-7
d_gene: TRBD2
j_gene: TRBJ2-3
CDR3nt: TGTGCTAGCAGCCCCGCGGGGGGAGGAGATACGCAGTATTTT
CDR3aa: CASSPAGGGDTQYF

abundance: NA
v_gene: TRBV15
d_gene: TRBD1
j_gene: TRBJ1-2
CDR3nt: TGTGCCACCAGCAGAGCACAGGGGGTCCATGGCTACACCTTC
CDR3aa: CATSRAQGVHGYTF

abundance: NA
v_gene: TRBV9
d_gene: NA
j_gene: TRBJ2-1
CDR3nt: TGTGCCAGCAGCGTAGTTACGGGGGGCAACAATGAGCAGTTCTTC
CDR3aa: CASSVVTGGNNEQFF

abundance: NA
v_gene: TRBV5-4
d_gene: TRBD2
j_gene: TRBJ2-2
CDR3nt: TGTGCCAGCAGCGGAATGGCGGGGGGGCCTTTTGCCGGGGAGCTGTTTTTT
CDR3aa: CASSGMAGGPFAGELFF

abundance: NA
v_gene: TRBV19
d_gene: NA
j_gene: TRBJ2-5
CDR3nt: TGTGCCAGTAGGGGGGCATGGAGCAATATCCAAGAGACCCAGTACTTC
CDR3aa: CASRGAWSNIQETQYF

abundance: NA
v_gene: TRBV5-1
d_gene: TRBD1
j_gene: TRBJ1-2
CDR3nt: TGCGCCAGCAGCTTCAGACAGGGGATTTTCTATGGCTACACCTTC
CDR3aa: CASSFRQGIFYGYTF

abundance: once
v_gene: TRBV19
d_gene: TRBD1
j_gene: TRBJ1-1
CDR3nt: TGTGCCAGCACGGACAGGGCCACTGAAGCTTTCTTT
CDR3aa: CASTDRATEAFF

abundance: NA
v_gene: TRBV6-5
d_gene: NA
j_gene: TRBJ1-1
CDR3nt: TGTGCCAGCATGAACAGAAGGAACACTGAAGCTTTCTTT
CDR3aa: CASMNRRNTEAFF

abundance: NA
v_gene: TRBV6-5
d_gene: NA
j_gene: TRBJ2-5
CDR3nt: TGTGCCAGCAGATGGCCAGGGTCAGAGACCCAGTACTTC
CDR3aa: CASRWPGSETQYF

abundance: NA
v_gene: TRBV28
d_gene: TRBD2
j_gene: TRBJ2-5
CDR3nt: TGTGCCAGCGGGCCTAGCGGGGGGTCCCAGTACTTC
CDR3aa: CASGPSGGSQYF

abundance: NA
v_gene: TRBV2
d_gene: TRBD1
j_gene: TRBJ1-5
CDR3nt: TGTGCCAGCAGTGGACAGGGGTTAAGCAATCAGCCCCAGCATTTT
CDR3aa: CASSGQGLSNQPQHF

abundance: NA
v_gene: TRBV30
d_gene: NA
j_gene: TRBJ2-3
CDR3nt: TGTGCCTGGAGAGGCGGGGTCGGCGCTACGCAGTATTTT
CDR3aa: CAWRGGVGATQYF

abundance: NA
v_gene: TRBV14
d_gene: NA
j_gene: TRBJ1-1
CDR3nt: TGTGCCAGCAGCCGACTACAGCCGGGGACTGAAGCTTTCTTT
CDR3aa: CASSRLQPGTEAFF

abundance: NA
v_gene: TRBV7-2
d_gene: NA
j_gene: TRBJ1-6
CDR3nt: TGTGCCAGCAGCTTAGATGTTATTCCCCTCCACTTT
CDR3aa: CASSLDVIPLHF

abundance: NA
v_gene: TRBV2
d_gene: NA
j_gene: TRBJ1-6
CDR3nt: TGTGCCAGCGGCCGACAGGCCGCTTCACCCCTCCACTTT
CDR3aa: CASGRQAASPLHF

abundance: NA
v_gene: TRBV27
d_gene: NA
j_gene: TRBJ2-5
CDR3nt: TGTGCCAGCAGTCGGGCCGGGGGGACCCAGTACTTC
CDR3aa: CASSRAGGTQYF

abundance: NA
v_gene: TRBV27
d_gene: NA
j_gene: TRBJ2-5
CDR3nt: TGTGCCAGCAGCCCCGGGGGGCCAGGGGAGACCCAGTACTTC
CDR3aa: CASSPGGPGETQYF

abundance: NA
v_gene: TRBV27
d_gene: TRBD1
j_gene: TRBJ1-2
CDR3nt: TGTGCCAGCAGTGCTTACCCGCCGGGACAGGGCTGGGACTATGGCTACACCTTC
CDR3aa: CASSAYPPGQGWDYGYTF

abundance: NA
v_gene: TRBV19
d_gene: TRBD1
j_gene: TRBJ2-6
CDR3nt: TGTGCCAGTAGTACCGGGACAGTCTCTGGGGCCAACGTCCTGACTTTC
CDR3aa: CASSTGTVSGANVLTF

abundance: NA
v_gene: TRBV4-2
d_gene: TRBD1
j_gene: TRBJ1-4
CDR3nt: TGTGCCAGCAGCCTTAACAGGGGCGAAGCAACTAATGAAAAACTGTTTTTT
CDR3aa: CASSLNRGEATNEKLFF

abundance: NA
v_gene: TRBV4-2
d_gene: NA
j_gene: TRBJ2-7
CDR3nt: TGTGCCAGCAGCCATAAAAATTACGAGCAGTACTTC
CDR3aa: CASSHKNYEQYF

abundance: few
v_gene: TRBV25-1
d_gene: NA
j_gene: TRBJ1-2
CDR3nt: TGTGCCAGCAGTGAAGGACTGCTCTATGGCTACACCTTC
CDR3aa: CASSEGLLYGYTF

abundance: few
v_gene: TRBV5-5
d_gene: TRBD1
j_gene: TRBJ1-5
CDR3nt: TGTGCCAGCAGCCCTGGGACAGGGGGCTGGCAGCCCCAGCATTTT
CDR3aa: CASSPGTGGWQPQHF

abundance: NA
v_gene: TRBV29-1
d_gene: NA
j_gene: TRBJ1-3
CDR3nt: TGCAGCGTTGAGATAGGGGGCTCTGGAAACACCATATATTTT
CDR3aa: CSVEIGGSGNTIYF

abundance: few
v_gene: TRBV11-2
d_gene: TRBD1
j_gene: TRBJ1-2
CDR3nt: TGTGCCAGCAGCTTAGCAGGGGGTTATGGCTACACCTTC
CDR3aa: CASSLAGGYGYTF

abundance: NA
v_gene: TRBV9
d_gene: TRBD1
j_gene: TRBJ1-4
CDR3nt: TGTGCCAGCAGCGCCACCCCGGGACAGGGAAGTGAAAAACTGTTTTTT
CDR3aa: CASSATPGQGSEKLFF

abundance: NA
v_gene: TRBV10-3
d_gene: NA
j_gene: TRBJ1-2
CDR3nt: TGTGCCATCAGTGAGTCGTACAGGTTCGGCTATGGCTACACCTTC
CDR3aa: CAISESYRFGYGYTF

abundance: NA
v_gene: TRBV10-3
d_gene: TRBD1
j_gene: TRBJ2-5
CDR3nt: TGTGCCATCAGTCGGACAGGCCAAGAGACCCAGTACTTC
CDR3aa: CAISRTGQETQYF